This T cell receptor beta chain was recovered during a study of blood T cells in healthy people across ages. Broader study findings: The fall in TCR beta diversity per million T cells was roughly linear with age.

Note on this clonotype: Its specificity is unknown.

Primed by a sample-barcoded 5' primer and a J-beta primer mix, a second PCR proceeded for about 6 to 11 cycles. TCRdb recomputed calls from the 5' RACE reads with MiXCR, one row per CDR3 protein. This sample has about 1.1 million distinct CDR3 sequences, with 30% to 40% found just once. Germline V gene data show CDR1 as MNHNY and CDR2 as SVGAGI (reference sequence). The CDR3 loop spans 14 amino acids. Trimming left V 5 bases short and J 2 bases short, with 13 bases between. The TCR comes from a man aged 18 to 35 in good health. The J gene is TRBJ2-7, the V gene TRBV6-6, with D maybe TRBD1 (5 bases). The material sequenced was blood. The CDR3 region is CASSPGLSTYEQYF. The CDR3 DNA sequence: TGTGCCAGCAGTCCAGGGCTCTCCACCTACGAGCAGTACTTC.